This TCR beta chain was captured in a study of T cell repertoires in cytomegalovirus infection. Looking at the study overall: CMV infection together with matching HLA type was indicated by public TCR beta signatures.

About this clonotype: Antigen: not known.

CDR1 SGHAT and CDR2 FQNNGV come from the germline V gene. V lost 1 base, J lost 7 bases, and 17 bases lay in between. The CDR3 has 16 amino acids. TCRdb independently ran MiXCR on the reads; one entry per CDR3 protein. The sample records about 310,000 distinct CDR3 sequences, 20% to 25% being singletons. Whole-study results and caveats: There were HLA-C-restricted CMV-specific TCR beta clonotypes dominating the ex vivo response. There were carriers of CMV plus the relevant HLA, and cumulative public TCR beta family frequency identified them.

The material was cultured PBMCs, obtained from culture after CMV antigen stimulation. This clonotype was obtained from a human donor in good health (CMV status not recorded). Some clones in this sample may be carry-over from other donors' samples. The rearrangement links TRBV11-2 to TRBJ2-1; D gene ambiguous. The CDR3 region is CASSLGLVRSGNEQFF. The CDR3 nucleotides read TGTGCCAGCAGCTTAGGATTAGTTAGGTCTGGGAATGAGCAGTTCTTC.